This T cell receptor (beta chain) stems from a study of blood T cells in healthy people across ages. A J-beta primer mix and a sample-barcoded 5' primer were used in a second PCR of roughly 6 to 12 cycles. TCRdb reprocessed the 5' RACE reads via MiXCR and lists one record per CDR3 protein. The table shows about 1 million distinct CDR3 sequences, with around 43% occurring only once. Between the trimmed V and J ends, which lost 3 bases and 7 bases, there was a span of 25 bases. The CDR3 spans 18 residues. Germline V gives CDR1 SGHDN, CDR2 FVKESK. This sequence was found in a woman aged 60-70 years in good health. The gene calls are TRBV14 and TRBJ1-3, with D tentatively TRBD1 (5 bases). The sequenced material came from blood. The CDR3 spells CASSHLIIGDARGNTIYF. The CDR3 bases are TGTGCCAGCAGCCACCTCATAATCGGGGACGCCCGTGGTAACACCATATATTTT.